The 15 T cell receptor beta chains reported below all come from one sample, sequenced in a study of cytomegalovirus exposure and HLA in healthy donors. The PCR contained 60 Vbeta and 13 Jbeta primers. Generated by immunoSEQ multiplex PCR, the TCRdb table keeps only in-frame clones and is missing some. Of approximately 110,000 clones listed, around 80% are singletons. Sequenced material: PBMCs. Every receptor here comes from a man aged 25 to 40 in good health and CMV-seropositive.

This clone was found once. The chain is built from TRBV6-1 and TRBJ1-6, with TRBD1 identical over 7 bases. The trim removed 8 bases at V and 6 bases at J, leaving 7 bases unmatched. CDR1 is MNHNS, CDR2 SASEGT, per germline. The length of the CDR3 is 14 residues. This CDR3 reads CASGRQGGNSPLHF. CDR3 nucleotides: TGTGCCAGCGGTAGACAGGGAGGTAATTCACCCCTCCACTTT.

V gene TRBV4-1 combines with J gene TRBJ2-1, with 9 nucleotides matching TRBD1. This CDR3 spans 14 amino acids. V was pared by 5 bases and J by 7 bases, with 6 bases of the junction left unmatched. Germline V lookup: CDR1 MGHRA, CDR2 YSYEKL. CDR3 nucleotides: TGCGCCAGCAGCTCTTCCGGGACAGGGAATGAGCAGTTCTTC. Amino acid sequence: CASSSSGTGNEQFF.

The chain recombines TRBV10-3 with TRBJ1-5, with TRBD1 matching over 8 bases. V lost 8 bases to trimming and J lost 5 bases; unmatched junction nucleotides: 5. The CDR3 spans 13 residues. Germline V gene lookup returns CDR1 ENHRY and CDR2 SYGVKD. CDR3 coding DNA: TGTGCCATCCGGGGGACAGGAGATCAGCCCCAGCATTTT. Amino acid sequence: CAIRGTGDQPQHF.

The chain couples TRBV30 to TRBJ2-7; D is possibly TRBD1 (5 bases). CDR1 GTSNPN and CDR2 SVGIG come from the germline V gene (reference sequence). V was pared by 2 bases and J by 1 base, with 6 bases between. The CDR3 extends over 12 amino acids. DNA of the CDR3: TGTGCCTGGAGTTCAGGGTCCTACGAGCAGTACTTC. Translation gives CAWSSGSYEQYF.

The chain uses TRBV6-1 and TRBJ2-7; 8 bases fit TRBD1. Germline V CDR1 and CDR2: MNHNS, SASEGT. J gave up 6 bases and V 4 bases, and 11 bases lay outside the gene matches. The CDR3 loop spans 15 amino acids. The CDR3 sequence: CASSVEGQGAVEQYF. In nucleotides, the CDR3 is TGTGCCAGCAGTGTGGAGGGGCAGGGGGCGGTCGAGCAGTACTTC.

This clone showed up just a few times. The chain joins TRBV5-6 to TRBJ1-1; D unresolved. The CDR3 covers 16 residues. CDR1 is SGHDT and CDR2 is YYEEEE in the germline V gene. The V and J ends lost 1 base and 7 bases respectively, with 20 bases between them. CDR3 coding DNA: TGTGCCAGCAGCTTGATCAACGCCCCTACGTTTGATGAAGCTTTCTTT. Protein sequence: CASSLINAPTFDEAFF.

J is TRBJ2-3 and V is TRBV6-1; no definite D call. With 6 bases removed from V and 3 bases from J, the gap between germline ends came to 16 bases. This CDR3 region has 15 residues. Germline V gene lookup returns CDR1 MNHNS and CDR2 SASEGT. The CDR3 nucleotides are TGTGCCAGCAGGTCACTAATTTTCCTAACAGATACGCAGTATTTT. This gives the protein CASRSLIFLTDTQYF.

This clone was counted only a few times. J is TRBJ2-7 and V is TRBV12-5, with 8 positions matching TRBD1. The CDR3 sequence is 17 residues long. The J segment lost 5 bases and the V segment lost 1 base, leaving 13 bases of the junction unmatched. The V gene's germline CDR1 is LGHNT and CDR2 FRNRAP. CDR3 sequence: CASGLGGAGGNGHEQYF. In DNA form, the CDR3 reads TGTGCTAGTGGTTTGGGGGGGGCAGGGGGCAATGGTCACGAGCAGTACTTC.

The chain is built from TRBV15 and TRBJ2-5; 8 bases match TRBD1. Near its end, the DNA agrees better with TRBJ2-7, so the J call may be wrong. CDR3 length: 15 residues. Germline loops: CDR1 LNHNV, CDR2 YYDKDF (reference sequence). The CDR3, as DNA: TGTGCCACCAGCATCTCAAGGACAGGGCCGCCCGAGCAGTACTTC. Protein sequence: CATSISRTGPPEQYF.

The V gene is TRBV5-6, the J gene TRBJ2-7; tentatively, D is TRBD2 (5 bases). This CDR3 has 14 residues. Trimming stripped 2 bases from V and 0 bases from J, with 9 bases between. The germline V gene encodes CDR1 SGHDT and CDR2 YYEEEE. The CDR3 loop reads CASSLLGNSYEQYF. The CDR3 bases are TGTGCCAGCAGCTTACTCGGGAACTCCTACGAGCAGTACTTC.

The chain recombines TRBV4-3 with TRBJ1-4; 9 bases align to TRBD1. The CDR3 covers 20 residues. CDR1 and CDR2 from the germline V gene are LGHNA and YSLEER. The V and J ends lost 0 bases and 3 bases, in that order; junction bases with no gene match: 14. The CDR3: CASSQDPTGGWGDSNEKLFF. CDR3 bases: TGCGCCAGCAGCCAAGACCCGACAGGGGGGTGGGGTGACTCTAATGAAAAACTGTTTTTT.

This chain joins TRBV29-1 and TRBJ2-7, with TRBD1 matching 7 bases. Germline CDR1 and CDR2: SQVTM and ANQGSEA. V gave up 4 bases and J gave up 3 bases; unmatched junction bases: 6. The CDR3 has 13 amino acids. CDR3 DNA: TGCAGCGTTGTCTCGCGACAGGGCTACGAGCAGTACTTC. Translated: CSVVSRQGYEQYF.

The V call is TRBV2, the J call TRBJ2-5, with 7 bases matching TRBD1. The CDR3 length is 14 residues. Germline loops: CDR1 SNHLY, CDR2 FYNNEI. J gave up 4 bases and V 7 bases, and 9 bases lay outside the gene matches. The CDR3 spells CASTQEQGVETQYF. Written as DNA, the CDR3 is TGTGCCAGCACCCAGGAGCAGGGGGTAGAGACCCAGTACTTC.

The chain has TRBV2 and TRBJ1-2, with TRBD1 matching over 7 bases. Germline-derived CDR1 and CDR2 are SNHLY and FYNNEI. After removal of 5 bases from V and 8 bases from J, the junction contained 8 bases not matched to a gene. The CDR3 is made up of 13 amino acids. CDR3 sequence (DNA): TGTGCCAGCAGTACAGACAGGGAAGGCGGCTACACCTTC. This gives the protein CASSTDREGGYTF.

The rearrangement links TRBV10-1 to TRBJ1-4; a weak D match, TRBD1 (5 bases). The CDR3 sequence is 12 residues long. Trimming pared 5 bases from V and 6 bases from J, leaving 7 bases between. CDR1 and CDR2 (germline): WNHNN, SYGVQD (reference sequence). The CDR3 sequence: CASSPGYEKLFF. As DNA, the CDR3 is TGCGCCAGCAGTCCAGGGTATGAAAAACTGTTTTTT.